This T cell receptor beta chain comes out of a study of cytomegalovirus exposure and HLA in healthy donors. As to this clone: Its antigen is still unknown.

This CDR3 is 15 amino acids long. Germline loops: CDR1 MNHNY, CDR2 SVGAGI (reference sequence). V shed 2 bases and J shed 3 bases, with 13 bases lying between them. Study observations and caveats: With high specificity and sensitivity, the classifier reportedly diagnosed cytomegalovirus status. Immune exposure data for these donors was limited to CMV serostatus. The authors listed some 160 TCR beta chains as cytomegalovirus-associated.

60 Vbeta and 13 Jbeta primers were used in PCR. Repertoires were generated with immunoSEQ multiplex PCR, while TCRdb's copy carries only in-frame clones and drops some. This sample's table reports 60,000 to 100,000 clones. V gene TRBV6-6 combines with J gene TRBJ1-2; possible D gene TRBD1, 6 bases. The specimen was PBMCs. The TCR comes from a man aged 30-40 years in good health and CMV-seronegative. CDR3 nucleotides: TGTGCCAGCAGTTACCCTCCGGCAGGGGACTATGGCTACACCTTC. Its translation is CASSYPPAGDYGYTF.